Detailed here is one TCR beta chain. Sequencing used immunoSEQ multiplex PCR; TCRdb keeps in-frame clones, though not all of them. The data contain some 100,000 clones, 89% of them singletons. These data are taken from a study of OX40 agonist ivuxolimab in advanced cancers. Germline V CDR1 and CDR2: SNHLY, FYNNEI. Between the trimmed V and J ends, which lost 8 bases and 0 bases, there was a span of 10 bases. The CDR3 sequence is 13 residues long. V gene TRBV2 combines with J gene TRBJ1-1; D may be TRBD1 (6 bases). The sequence was collected from an adult with an advanced solid tumor such as melanoma, head and neck, liver or kidney cancer. This specimen consisted of CD4+ or CD8+ T cells sorted from blood, obtained in a trial of the OX40 agonist ivuxolimab. CDR3 DNA sequence: TGTGCCAGCGGAAGGGACATGAACACTGAAGCTTTCTTT. It encodes CASGRDMNTEAFF.